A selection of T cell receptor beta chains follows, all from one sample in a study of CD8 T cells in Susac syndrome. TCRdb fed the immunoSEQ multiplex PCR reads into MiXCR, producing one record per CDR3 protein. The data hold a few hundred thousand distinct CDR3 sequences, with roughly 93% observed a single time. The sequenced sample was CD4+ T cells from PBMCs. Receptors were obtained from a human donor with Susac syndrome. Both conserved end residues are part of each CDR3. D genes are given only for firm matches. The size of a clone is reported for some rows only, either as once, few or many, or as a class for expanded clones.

cdr3_nt: TGTGCCAGCAGTTACGACGGGGGCCGCACCGGGAAGCTGTTTTTT
cdr3_aa: CASSYDGGRTGKLFF
v_call: TRBV6-5
d_call: -
j_call: TRBJ2-2
clone_size: -

cdr3_nt: TGTGCCAGCAGTTATCGCAGGGGGCGGTACACCGGGGAGCTGTTTTTT
cdr3_aa: CASSYRRGRYTGELFF
v_call: TRBV6-2/TRBV6-3
d_call: TRBD1
j_call: TRBJ2-2
clone_size: -

cdr3_nt: TGTGCCATCAGAGCAGGGTTAGAAACTGAAGCTTTCTTT
cdr3_aa: CAIRAGLETEAFF
v_call: TRBV10-3
d_call: -
j_call: TRBJ1-1
clone_size: -

cdr3_nt: TGTGCCAGCTCACCAACGACAGGTTTGGACACTGAAGCTTTCTTT
cdr3_aa: CASSPTTGLDTEAFF
v_call: TRBV18
d_call: -
j_call: TRBJ1-1
clone_size: -

cdr3_nt: TGCGCCAGCAGCTTGGAGACAGATACAGATACGCAGTATTTT
cdr3_aa: CASSLETDTDTQYF
v_call: TRBV5-1
d_call: -
j_call: TRBJ2-3
clone_size: -

cdr3_nt: TGTGCCTGGAGTGTTGCAGGGCCTGGAACCGGGGAGCTGTTTTTT
cdr3_aa: CAWSVAGPGTGELFF
v_call: TRBV30
d_call: -
j_call: TRBJ2-2
clone_size: -

cdr3_nt: TGCAGTGCTAGAATGTTGGGGACAGAAGTCCATGGCTACACCTTC
cdr3_aa: CSARMLGTEVHGYTF
v_call: TRBV20-1
d_call: TRBD1
j_call: TRBJ1-2
clone_size: -

cdr3_nt: TGCGCCAGCAGCTTGGACCCTCTAGCGCGGCACACCTACGAGCAGTACTTC
cdr3_aa: CASSLDPLARHTYEQYF
v_call: TRBV5-1
d_call: -
j_call: TRBJ2-7
clone_size: -

cdr3_nt: TGCAGTGCTAGAGGCCGGGACAGGGTCGTTCATAGCAATCAGCCCCAGCATTTT
cdr3_aa: CSARGRDRVVHSNQPQHF
v_call: TRBV20-1
d_call: TRBD1
j_call: TRBJ1-5
clone_size: -

cdr3_nt: TGCAGTGCTAGAGATTGGGAGGACACAAGTTACAATGAGCAGTTCTTC
cdr3_aa: CSARDWEDTSYNEQFF
v_call: TRBV20-1
d_call: -
j_call: TRBJ2-1
clone_size: -

cdr3_nt: TGTGCCAGCAGCCGACCGTCCGGGACAGGGGACACCGGGGAGCTGTTTTTT
cdr3_aa: CASSRPSGTGDTGELFF
v_call: TRBV7-9
d_call: TRBD1
j_call: TRBJ2-2
clone_size: -

cdr3_nt: TGCGCCAGCAGTGAGGCAGGGGGGTATGGCTACACCTTC
cdr3_aa: CASSEAGGYGYTF
v_call: TRBV10-1
d_call: TRBD1
j_call: TRBJ1-2
clone_size: -

cdr3_nt: TGTGCCAGCAGCCGGGCGCAGGGAGGTGAAGGCTACACCTTC
cdr3_aa: CASSRAQGGEGYTF
v_call: TRBV3-1
d_call: -
j_call: TRBJ1-2
clone_size: -

cdr3_nt: TGCAGCGTTGGGGCAGAGGATCAGCCCCAGCATTTT
cdr3_aa: CSVGAEDQPQHF
v_call: TRBV29-1
d_call: -
j_call: TRBJ1-5
clone_size: once

cdr3_nt: TGCAGTGCTAGAGCTCCCGGGAAGGAGGGTGGCTACACCTTC
cdr3_aa: CSARAPGKEGGYTF
v_call: TRBV20-1
d_call: -
j_call: TRBJ1-2
clone_size: -

cdr3_nt: TGCAGCGTTTCCCTAACAGGGGGCATGAACACTGAAGCTTTCTTT
cdr3_aa: CSVSLTGGMNTEAFF
v_call: TRBV29-1
d_call: TRBD1
j_call: TRBJ1-1
clone_size: -

cdr3_nt: TGTGCCAGCAGCCTCGGCGAGGGGGCGGATAGCAATCAGCCCCAGCATTTT
cdr3_aa: CASSLGEGADSNQPQHF
v_call: TRBV4-2
d_call: TRBD1
j_call: TRBJ1-5
clone_size: -

cdr3_nt: TGTGCCAGCAGCGTAGGGGGAGCTGGATTCGCGAACACCGGGGAGCTGTTTTTT
cdr3_aa: CASSVGGAGFANTGELFF
v_call: TRBV9
d_call: -
j_call: TRBJ2-2
clone_size: -

cdr3_nt: TGTGCCAGCAGCTTCAGCAGGGTCGTTAACAATGAGCAGTTCTTC
cdr3_aa: CASSFSRVVNNEQFF
v_call: TRBV11-1
d_call: -
j_call: TRBJ2-1
clone_size: once

cdr3_nt: TGCAGTGCTAGAGTTAGGGCTAGCGGGAATGAGCAGTTCTTC
cdr3_aa: CSARVRASGNEQFF
v_call: TRBV20-1
d_call: TRBD2
j_call: TRBJ2-1
clone_size: -

cdr3_nt: TGTGCCAGCAGCTTATGGGGGAGGACAGATACGCAGTATTTT
cdr3_aa: CASSLWGRTDTQYF
v_call: TRBV7-3
d_call: -
j_call: TRBJ2-3
clone_size: -

cdr3_nt: TGTGCCAGCAGCGTAGTCACAGATACGCAGTATTTT
cdr3_aa: CASSVVTDTQYF
v_call: TRBV9
d_call: -
j_call: TRBJ2-3
clone_size: few

cdr3_nt: TGTGCCAGCACCCAGCGGGGGAGTTTCACAGATACGCAGTATTTT
cdr3_aa: CASTQRGSFTDTQYF
v_call: TRBV6-5
d_call: TRBD2
j_call: TRBJ2-3
clone_size: -

cdr3_nt: TGTGCCAGCAGCCCAGACGGGGTGCGGGGGAACAATCAGCCCCAGCATTTT
cdr3_aa: CASSPDGVRGNNQPQHF
v_call: TRBV4-2
d_call: -
j_call: TRBJ1-5
clone_size: -

cdr3_nt: TGTGCCAGCAGTTTACAGGGGACAGGGGGGCATGATCAGCCCCAGCATTTT
cdr3_aa: CASSLQGTGGHDQPQHF
v_call: TRBV12-3/TRBV12-4
d_call: TRBD1
j_call: TRBJ1-5
clone_size: -

cdr3_nt: TGCAGTGCCCTTGGGTCTACCTTCTCCTACGAGCAGTACTTC
cdr3_aa: CSALGSTFSYEQYF
v_call: TRBV20-1
d_call: -
j_call: TRBJ2-7
clone_size: -

cdr3_nt: TGTGCCAGCAGGACGGGAGAACTCTATGGCTACACCTTC
cdr3_aa: CASRTGELYGYTF
v_call: TRBV6-9
d_call: -
j_call: TRBJ1-2
clone_size: -

cdr3_nt: TGTGCCAGCAGCGACTCCGGGACAGGGGCCTATGGCTACACCTTC
cdr3_aa: CASSDSGTGAYGYTF
v_call: TRBV13
d_call: TRBD1
j_call: TRBJ1-2
clone_size: -

cdr3_nt: TGTGCCAGCAGCCTCGGACTAGCATCAGATACGCAGTATTTT
cdr3_aa: CASSLGLASDTQYF
v_call: TRBV9
d_call: TRBD2
j_call: TRBJ2-3
clone_size: -

cdr3_nt: TGTGCCAGCACCGACCCCGGTTTGGGTAGCAATCAGCCCCAGCATTTT
cdr3_aa: CASTDPGLGSNQPQHF
v_call: TRBV6-2/TRBV6-3
d_call: -
j_call: TRBJ1-5
clone_size: -

cdr3_nt: TGTGCCAGCAGCGTAGTTGGAGGCGGGGAGCTGTTTTTT
cdr3_aa: CASSVVGGGELFF
v_call: TRBV9
d_call: -
j_call: TRBJ2-2
clone_size: -

cdr3_nt: TGTGCCTGGAGTGTTCAAATTCGTTACACCTTC
cdr3_aa: CAWSVQIRYTF
v_call: TRBV30
d_call: -
j_call: TRBJ1-2
clone_size: -

cdr3_nt: TGTGCCAGCGGGGGCAGCGTCGCCGGGGAGCTGTTTTTT
cdr3_aa: CASGGSVAGELFF
v_call: TRBV6-5
d_call: -
j_call: TRBJ2-2
clone_size: -

cdr3_nt: TGTGCCAGCAGTTCCGGACAGGGGGCCGGTCAGCCCCAGCATTTT
cdr3_aa: CASSSGQGAGQPQHF
v_call: TRBV6-6
d_call: TRBD1
j_call: TRBJ1-5
clone_size: -

cdr3_nt: TGCGCCAGCAGCCAGGGAGGGACAGGGCGAGGGGGAGAGCAGTACTTC
cdr3_aa: CASSQGGTGRGGEQYF
v_call: TRBV4-3
d_call: TRBD1
j_call: TRBJ2-7
clone_size: -

cdr3_nt: TGTGCCAGCAGCCCGGAGGTGGCCAGAGACACCGGGGAGCTGTTTTTT
cdr3_aa: CASSPEVARDTGELFF
v_call: TRBV3-1
d_call: -
j_call: TRBJ2-2
clone_size: -

cdr3_nt: TGTGCCAGCCACATTCGGACAGGGGGATCACCCCTCCACTTT
cdr3_aa: CASHIRTGGSPLHF
v_call: TRBV28
d_call: TRBD1
j_call: TRBJ1-6
clone_size: -

cdr3_nt: TGCAGTGCTAGAAAACCCGACCCCCGTAGCATTCAGTACTTC
cdr3_aa: CSARKPDPRSIQYF
v_call: TRBV20-1
d_call: -
j_call: TRBJ2-4
clone_size: -

cdr3_nt: TGTGCCAGTAGTTCACGGACAGGGGAAGCTTTCTTT
cdr3_aa: CASSSRTGEAFF
v_call: TRBV19
d_call: TRBD1
j_call: TRBJ1-1
clone_size: -

cdr3_nt: TGTGCCAGCAGTCCCCCGGGACAGGGAGACACTGAAGCTTTCTTT
cdr3_aa: CASSPPGQGDTEAFF
v_call: TRBV12-3/TRBV12-4
d_call: TRBD1
j_call: TRBJ1-1
clone_size: -

cdr3_nt: TGTGCCACCAGCAGAGAGGACACGGGGTGGGAGACCCAGTACTTC
cdr3_aa: CATSREDTGWETQYF
v_call: TRBV15
d_call: -
j_call: TRBJ2-5
clone_size: -

cdr3_nt: TGTGCCTGGAGTGCGGGGGGGGGCTATGGCTACACCTTC
cdr3_aa: CAWSAGGGYGYTF
v_call: TRBV30
d_call: -
j_call: TRBJ1-2
clone_size: -

cdr3_nt: TGTGCCAGCAGGCCGGGACCCTATGGCTACACCTTC
cdr3_aa: CASRPGPYGYTF
v_call: TRBV2
d_call: -
j_call: TRBJ1-2
clone_size: -

cdr3_nt: TGTGCCTGGAGTAGGGGCTATGGCTACACCTTC
cdr3_aa: CAWSRGYGYTF
v_call: TRBV30
d_call: -
j_call: TRBJ1-2
clone_size: -

cdr3_nt: TGTGCCAGTAGTATAGCTAGCACGAACACCGGGGAGCTGTTTTTT
cdr3_aa: CASSIASTNTGELFF
v_call: TRBV19
d_call: -
j_call: TRBJ2-2
clone_size: -

cdr3_nt: TGTGCCAGCAGCTTAGCGTCCCAGGGTAACACCGGGGAGCTGTTTTTT
cdr3_aa: CASSLASQGNTGELFF
v_call: TRBV7-9
d_call: -
j_call: TRBJ2-2
clone_size: -

cdr3_nt: TGTGCCAGCTCCCCCGGGACGGGAGGCGGAAACATTCAGTACTTC
cdr3_aa: CASSPGTGGGNIQYF
v_call: TRBV18
d_call: TRBD2
j_call: TRBJ2-4
clone_size: -

cdr3_nt: TGCAGTGCCAAGCACGTCTCTTCGGACTATGGCTACACCTTC
cdr3_aa: CSAKHVSSDYGYTF
v_call: TRBV20-1
d_call: -
j_call: TRBJ1-2
clone_size: -

cdr3_nt: TGTGCCAGCATGTGGGGACAGGGGGCCTATGGCTACACCTTC
cdr3_aa: CASMWGQGAYGYTF
v_call: TRBV28
d_call: TRBD1
j_call: TRBJ1-2
clone_size: -

cdr3_nt: TGTGCCAGCAGTTCCACTAGCCCCCAACAGACCCAGTACTTC
cdr3_aa: CASSSTSPQQTQYF
v_call: TRBV12-3/TRBV12-4
d_call: -
j_call: TRBJ2-5
clone_size: -

cdr3_nt: TGTGCCAGCAGCTCGACTAGCGGGACATACTACGAGCAGTACTTC
cdr3_aa: CASSSTSGTYYEQYF
v_call: TRBV7-9
d_call: TRBD2
j_call: TRBJ2-7
clone_size: -

cdr3_nt: TGTGCCAGCAGCTTAGAAGTGGGGGCCTCCTACGAGCAGTACTTC
cdr3_aa: CASSLEVGASYEQYF
v_call: TRBV7-8
d_call: -
j_call: TRBJ2-7
clone_size: -

cdr3_nt: TGTGCCAGCAGGATAGGCGGAGGGGACCAAGAGACCCAGTACTTC
cdr3_aa: CASRIGGGDQETQYF
v_call: TRBV7-9
d_call: -
j_call: TRBJ2-5
clone_size: -